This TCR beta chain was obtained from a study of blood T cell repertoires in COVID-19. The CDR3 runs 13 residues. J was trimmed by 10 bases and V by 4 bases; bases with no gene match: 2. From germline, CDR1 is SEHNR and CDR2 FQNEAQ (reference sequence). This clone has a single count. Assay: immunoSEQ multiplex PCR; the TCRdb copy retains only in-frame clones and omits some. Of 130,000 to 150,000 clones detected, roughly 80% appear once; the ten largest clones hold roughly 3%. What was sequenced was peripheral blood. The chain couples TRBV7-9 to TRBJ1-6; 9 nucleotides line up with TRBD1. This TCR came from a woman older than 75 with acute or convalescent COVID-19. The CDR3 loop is CASSWDRDSPLHF. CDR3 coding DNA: TGTGCCAGCAGCTGGGACAGGGACTCACCCCTCCACTTT. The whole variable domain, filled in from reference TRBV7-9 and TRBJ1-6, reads DTGVSQNPRHKITKRGQNVTFRCDPISEHNRLYWYRQTLGQGPEFLTYFQNEAQLEKSRLLSDRFSAERPKGSFSTLEIQRTEQGDSAMYLCASSWDRDSPLHFGNGTRLTVT.